A selection of T cell receptor beta chains follows, all from one sample in a study of response to subunit inactivated influenza vaccine. TCRdb re-analysed the RT-PCR reads in MiXCR, keeping a single row per CDR3 protein. The data hold roughly 710,000 distinct CDR3 sequences, with 12% to 15% observed a single time. The sequences come from PBMCs from blood, collected around two weeks before vaccination. These receptor sequences come from a man over 45 who received an inactivated influenza vaccine. Both conserved end residues are part of each CDR3. D genes are given only for firm matches. Rows may omit the clone size; those that give it use once, few, many or a size class.

CDR3 protein: CASSYSKGEGQETQYF; CDR3 DNA: TGTGCCAGCAGTTACTCGAAGGGGGAGGGCCAAGAGACCCAGTACTTC; D gene: NA; J gene: TRBJ2-5; clone size: NA; V gene: TRBV6-5
CDR3 protein: CASSLGGAVDQPQHF; CDR3 DNA: TGCGCCAGCAGCTTGGGAGGGGCAGTAGATCAGCCCCAGCATTTT; D gene: NA; J gene: TRBJ1-5; clone size: many; V gene: TRBV5-1
CDR3 protein: CASSPLPSLAGGSYEQYF; CDR3 DNA: TGTGCCAGCAGCCCGCTACCCTCCCTAGCGGGGGGTAGCTACGAGCAGTACTTC; D gene: TRBD2; J gene: TRBJ2-7; clone size: once; V gene: TRBV11-2
CDR3 protein: CASSPASGEQFF; CDR3 DNA: TGTGCCAGCAGCCCCGCTTCCGGTGAGCAGTTCTTC; D gene: NA; J gene: TRBJ2-1; clone size: NA; V gene: TRBV7-2
CDR3 protein: CASSLAAGSRAGELFF; CDR3 DNA: TGCGCCAGCAGCTTGGCCGCGGGGTCAAGGGCCGGGGAGCTGTTTTTT; D gene: NA; J gene: TRBJ2-2; clone size: few; V gene: TRBV5-1
CDR3 protein: CASSLGESHNERWETQYF; CDR3 DNA: TGTGCCAGCAGTTTAGGGGAGTCTCACAACGAGAGGTGGGAGACCCAGTACTTC; D gene: NA; J gene: TRBJ2-5; clone size: few; V gene: TRBV28
CDR3 protein: CASSKSGQSGELFF; CDR3 DNA: TGTGCCAGCAGTAAATCAGGGCAATCCGGGGAGCTGTTTTTT; D gene: NA; J gene: TRBJ2-2; clone size: NA; V gene: TRBV28
CDR3 protein: CASSYMGGVQETQYF; CDR3 DNA: TGCGCCAGCAGCTACATGGGGGGTGTTCAGGAGACCCAGTACTTC; D gene: NA; J gene: TRBJ2-5; clone size: few; V gene: TRBV5-1
CDR3 protein: CASSFRQLGGYTF; CDR3 DNA: TGTGCCAGCAGTTTTCGACAGCTGGGTGGCTACACCTTC; D gene: NA; J gene: TRBJ1-2; clone size: many; V gene: TRBV12-3/TRBV12-4
CDR3 protein: CSARPPLGASGTYNEQFF; CDR3 DNA: TGCAGTGCTAGACCTCCCCTAGGGGCTAGCGGGACTTACAATGAGCAGTTCTTC; D gene: TRBD2; J gene: TRBJ2-1; clone size: NA; V gene: TRBV20-1
CDR3 protein: CASSVEAGVSYEQYF; CDR3 DNA: TGTGCCAGCAGCGTAGAAGCGGGGGTTTCCTACGAGCAGTACTTC; D gene: TRBD2; J gene: TRBJ2-7; clone size: few; V gene: TRBV9
CDR3 protein: CASSLVPLLQGSTEAFF; CDR3 DNA: TGTGCCAGCAGTTTGGTCCCGCTTCTACAGGGATCCACTGAAGCTTTCTTT; D gene: NA; J gene: TRBJ1-1; clone size: few; V gene: TRBV28
CDR3 protein: CASSLTPSTGTKEAFF; CDR3 DNA: TGTGCCAGCAGCTTAACCCCCAGCACAGGAACGAAAGAAGCTTTCTTT; D gene: NA; J gene: TRBJ1-1; clone size: many; V gene: TRBV7-3
CDR3 protein: CASSLGSFPRTDTQYF; CDR3 DNA: TGCGCCAGCAGCTTGGGAAGCTTTCCTCGTACAGATACGCAGTATTTT; D gene: NA; J gene: TRBJ2-3; clone size: few; V gene: TRBV5-1
CDR3 protein: CASSLDGRVPEQYF; CDR3 DNA: TGCGCCAGCAGCTTGGACGGGAGAGTCCCCGAGCAGTACTTC; D gene: NA; J gene: TRBJ2-7; clone size: few; V gene: TRBV5-1
CDR3 protein: CASSYSGGGYNEQFF; CDR3 DNA: TGTGCCAGCAGTTACTCTGGCGGGGGCTACAATGAGCAGTTCTTC; D gene: TRBD2; J gene: TRBJ2-1; clone size: many; V gene: TRBV6-5
CDR3 protein: CASSYGRGLTDTQYF; CDR3 DNA: TGTGCCAGCAGTTACGGGAGGGGGCTCACAGATACGCAGTATTTT; D gene: NA; J gene: TRBJ2-3; clone size: NA; V gene: TRBV6-5
CDR3 protein: CAISADRVNEKLFF; CDR3 DNA: TGTGCCATCAGTGCCGACAGAGTTAATGAAAAACTGTTTTTT; D gene: NA; J gene: TRBJ1-4; clone size: few; V gene: TRBV10-3
CDR3 protein: CASSPYRGSFYGYTF; CDR3 DNA: TGTGCCAGCAGTCCCTACAGGGGCTCGTTCTATGGCTACACCTTC; D gene: TRBD1; J gene: TRBJ1-2; clone size: few; V gene: TRBV12-3/TRBV12-4
CDR3 protein: CASSLSAGYEQYF; CDR3 DNA: TGTGCCAGCAGTTTATCTGCGGGTTACGAGCAGTACTTC; D gene: NA; J gene: TRBJ2-7; clone size: many; V gene: TRBV27
CDR3 protein: CAWSPGKLYEQYF; CDR3 DNA: TGTGCCTGGAGCCCCGGAAAGCTCTACGAGCAGTACTTC; D gene: NA; J gene: TRBJ2-7; clone size: NA; V gene: TRBV30
CDR3 protein: CASSSAEGTDTQYF; CDR3 DNA: TGCGCCAGCAGCTCCGCGGAGGGCACAGATACGCAGTATTTT; D gene: NA; J gene: TRBJ2-3; clone size: many; V gene: TRBV5-1
CDR3 protein: CASSSKQLARTDTQYF; CDR3 DNA: TGTGCCAGCAGCTCGAAGCAACTAGCGCGCACAGATACGCAGTATTTT; D gene: TRBD2; J gene: TRBJ2-3; clone size: NA; V gene: TRBV11-2
CDR3 protein: CASSIGHYSYNSPLHF; CDR3 DNA: TGTGCCAGTAGTATCGGACACTACTCCTATAATTCACCCCTCCACTTT; D gene: NA; J gene: TRBJ1-6; clone size: NA; V gene: TRBV19
CDR3 protein: CASSAAVLARSEQFF; CDR3 DNA: TGTGCCAGCAGCGCAGCCGTACTAGCGAGGAGTGAGCAGTTCTTC; D gene: TRBD2; J gene: TRBJ2-1; clone size: NA; V gene: TRBV7-6
CDR3 protein: CASTRGQGDTQYF; CDR3 DNA: TGTGCCAGCACCCGAGGACAGGGGGATACGCAGTATTTT; D gene: TRBD1; J gene: TRBJ2-3; clone size: NA; V gene: TRBV14
CDR3 protein: CASSGLAGPFNEQFF; CDR3 DNA: TGCGCCAGCAGCGGACTAGCGGGGCCTTTCAATGAGCAGTTCTTC; D gene: TRBD2; J gene: TRBJ2-1; clone size: NA; V gene: TRBV5-1
CDR3 protein: CASRSTSGGASGELFF; CDR3 DNA: TGTGCCAGCAGATCGACTAGCGGGGGGGCCTCCGGGGAGCTGTTTTTT; D gene: TRBD2; J gene: TRBJ2-2; clone size: NA; V gene: TRBV28
CDR3 protein: CAWTPGYTNTGELFF; CDR3 DNA: TGTGCCTGGACCCCAGGATATACGAACACCGGGGAGCTGTTTTTT; D gene: NA; J gene: TRBJ2-2; clone size: NA; V gene: TRBV30
CDR3 protein: CASRSSGLAGGPPHEQYF; CDR3 DNA: TGTGCCAGCAGATCGTCGGGACTAGCGGGGGGGCCCCCCCACGAGCAGTACTTC; D gene: TRBD2; J gene: TRBJ2-7; clone size: few; V gene: TRBV6-2/TRBV6-3
CDR3 protein: CASSSDGTGGVYGYTF; CDR3 DNA: TGCGCCAGCAGCTCAGACGGGACAGGGGGGGTCTATGGCTACACCTTC; D gene: TRBD1; J gene: TRBJ1-2; clone size: NA; V gene: TRBV5-1
CDR3 protein: CASSYSPGGEEKLFF; CDR3 DNA: TGTGCCAGCAGTTACTCGCCCGGGGGTGAGGAAAAACTGTTTTTT; D gene: NA; J gene: TRBJ1-4; clone size: NA; V gene: TRBV6-5
CDR3 protein: CASSYLQGSNSPLHF; CDR3 DNA: TGTGCCAGCAGTTATTTACAGGGGAGCAATTCACCCCTCCACTTT; D gene: TRBD1; J gene: TRBJ1-6; clone size: many; V gene: TRBV6-5
CDR3 protein: CSARDDLDRGGTEAFF; CDR3 DNA: TGCAGTGCTAGAGACGACTTGGACAGGGGAGGCACTGAAGCTTTCTTT; D gene: TRBD1; J gene: TRBJ1-1; clone size: NA; V gene: TRBV20-1
CDR3 protein: CASSLGSPTDTQYF; CDR3 DNA: TGCGCCAGCAGCTTGGGTTCCCCCACAGATACGCAGTATTTT; D gene: NA; J gene: TRBJ2-3; clone size: many; V gene: TRBV5-1
CDR3 protein: CASSSRGQLDEQFF; CDR3 DNA: TGCGCCAGCAGTTCCAGGGGGCAATTGGATGAGCAGTTCTTC; D gene: TRBD1; J gene: TRBJ2-1; clone size: NA; V gene: TRBV10-2
CDR3 protein: CAISSQGGREQYF; CDR3 DNA: TGTGCCATCAGCTCACAGGGGGGGCGGGAGCAGTACTTC; D gene: NA; J gene: TRBJ2-7; clone size: NA; V gene: TRBV10-3
CDR3 protein: CASSLGHLRDTQYF; CDR3 DNA: TGTGCCAGCAGCTTGGGACACTTAAGAGATACGCAGTATTTT; D gene: NA; J gene: TRBJ2-3; clone size: few; V gene: TRBV5-6
CDR3 protein: CASRGMGDTGELFF; CDR3 DNA: TGTGCCAGCAGAGGAATGGGGGACACCGGGGAGCTGTTTTTT; D gene: NA; J gene: TRBJ2-2; clone size: few; V gene: TRBV12-3/TRBV12-4
CDR3 protein: CASSLLAGFTGELFF; CDR3 DNA: TGTGCCAGCAGCCTCTTAGCGGGTTTCACCGGGGAGCTGTTTTTT; D gene: TRBD2; J gene: TRBJ2-2; clone size: many; V gene: TRBV7-2
CDR3 protein: CSVARAPSNTGELFF; CDR3 DNA: TGCAGCGTTGCCCGGGCCCCATCGAACACCGGGGAGCTGTTTTTT; D gene: NA; J gene: TRBJ2-2; clone size: many; V gene: TRBV29-1
CDR3 protein: CASCPGDRYYGYTF; CDR3 DNA: TGTGCCAGCTGCCCGGGGGACAGGTACTATGGCTACACCTTC; D gene: TRBD1; J gene: TRBJ1-2; clone size: NA; V gene: TRBV6-2/TRBV6-3
CDR3 protein: CASQRAETGELFF; CDR3 DNA: TGTGCCAGTCAGAGGGCTGAAACCGGGGAGCTGTTTTTT; D gene: NA; J gene: TRBJ2-2; clone size: few; V gene: TRBV12-3/TRBV12-4
CDR3 protein: CASSYPLNASGGYNEQFF; CDR3 DNA: TGTGCCAGCAGTTACCCCCTCAACGCTAGCGGGGGCTACAATGAGCAGTTCTTC; D gene: TRBD2; J gene: TRBJ2-1; clone size: NA; V gene: TRBV6-2/TRBV6-3
CDR3 protein: CASSYSYGQMNTEAFF; CDR3 DNA: TGTGCCAGCAGTTACTCCTACGGACAGATGAACACTGAAGCTTTCTTT; D gene: NA; J gene: TRBJ1-1; clone size: NA; V gene: TRBV6-2/TRBV6-3
CDR3 protein: CASSLQRGRTGELFF; CDR3 DNA: TGTGCCAGCAGCCTCCAGCGGGGTCGCACCGGGGAGCTGTTTTTT; D gene: TRBD2; J gene: TRBJ2-2; clone size: NA; V gene: TRBV6-1
CDR3 protein: CATSRVRGAETQYF; CDR3 DNA: TGTGCCACCAGCAGAGTTCGCGGCGCAGAGACCCAGTACTTC; D gene: NA; J gene: TRBJ2-5; clone size: few; V gene: TRBV15
CDR3 protein: CASSQGLAGGDTQYF; CDR3 DNA: TGCGCCAGCAGCCAAGGGCTAGCGGGGGGAGATACGCAGTATTTT; D gene: TRBD2; J gene: TRBJ2-3; clone size: many; V gene: TRBV4-1
CDR3 protein: CASSEEGSAAQYF; CDR3 DNA: TGCGCCAGCAGTGAGGAAGGGAGTGCTGCTCAGTACTTC; D gene: NA; J gene: TRBJ2-7; clone size: NA; V gene: TRBV10-2
CDR3 protein: CASSFFVAQRFF; CDR3 DNA: TGTGCCAGCAGCTTTTTTGTCGCACAACGGTTCTTC; D gene: NA; J gene: TRBJ2-1; clone size: NA; V gene: TRBV7-2
CDR3 protein: CASSFQARGETQYF; CDR3 DNA: TGTGCCAGCAGTTTTCAGGCCCGAGGGGAGACCCAGTACTTC; D gene: NA; J gene: TRBJ2-5; clone size: many; V gene: TRBV12-3/TRBV12-4
CDR3 protein: CASRIGLAGNQETQYF; CDR3 DNA: TGTGCCAGCAGGATTGGGCTAGCGGGAAACCAAGAGACCCAGTACTTC; D gene: TRBD2; J gene: TRBJ2-5; clone size: NA; V gene: TRBV12-3/TRBV12-4